This TCR beta chain was documented in a study of blood T cell repertoires in COVID-19. Study overall: Samples taken during acute and convalescent COVID-19 were collected in the United States, Italy and Spain. PBMCs, B-cell-depleted T cells, or T cells were the source of the cDNA or gDNA that made up the material.

The germline gives CDR1 SGHRS, CDR2 YFSETQ. Trimming removed 1 base from V and 6 bases from J; junction bases left unmatched: 10. The CDR3 sequence is 15 residues long. Original analysis: Counts of nucleated cells, estimated from reference gene primer amplification, were obtained. Assay used: immunoSEQ multiplex PCR; TCRdb lists only in-frame clones, some missing. The V and J calls and the clone size are those of that table, but D and trimming were determined from the DNA. Of 35,000 to 55,000 clones in the sample, about nine tenths were seen once. This clonotype was obtained from a man aged 70 or older with active COVID-19. The chain employs TRBV5-1 and TRBJ2-7; 7 nucleotides line up with TRBD2. Sequencing input: peripheral blood. The CDR3 DNA reads TGCGCCAGCAGCTTGACGCGGGAGCCCTCCCGCGAGCAGTACTTC. Translated: CASSLTREPSREQYF.